This TCR beta chain was identified during a study of vaccination and CD4 T cells after COVID-19. Study as a whole: Samples were taken after vaccination, a median of about 79 days after dose two, with a range of 14 to 241.

The CDR3 loop spans 14 amino acids. CDR1 and CDR2 (germline): DFQATT, SNEGSKA (reference sequence). The junction had 9 bases not matched to a gene; V was cut back by 5 bases and J by 5 bases. Points from the study as a whole: From a median of about 21 to 40, SARS-CoV-2-reactive clonotypes increased, though not significantly.

The Oncomine TCR Beta short-read assay was applied to DNA of cultured CD4+ T cells. In this case, cultured CD4+ T cells provided the extracted genomic DNA. From the PCR reads, TCRdb called clonotypes with MiXCR, one entry per CDR3 protein. The data contain 25,000 to 30,000 distinct CDR3 sequences, approximately 40% of them singletons. The time point is: late sampling 161 to 241 days after vaccination in a few convalescent patients. Treatment in this sample: approximately 10-day PBMC culture with coronavirus spike peptide pools or control peptides (ViraFEST assay). For this clonotype: Its antigen remains unknown.

The sequenced sample was CD4+ T cells from blood, cultured in vitro, obtained about 7 months after SARS-CoV-2 vaccination. The clonotype was recovered from a human donor who had recovered from COVID-19. The chain recombines TRBV20-1 with TRBJ1-1; 9 positions match TRBD1. In DNA form, the CDR3 reads TGCAGTGCTGGTGGGACAGGGACGGGTACTGAAGCTTTCTTT. Protein sequence: CSAGGTGTGTEAFF.